This TCR beta chain was captured by sequencing in a study of T cells expressing NK-cell markers. The V gene's germline CDR1 is SGHRS and CDR2 YFSETQ. The length of the CDR3 is 18 residues. TCRdb re-called the 5' RACE reads and shows each CDR3 protein once, DNA omitted. This table lists fewer than 200,000 distinct CDR3 sequences. Sequencing was performed on blood T cells: a sorted CD56 or NKG2C T cell subset, CD4+ or CD8+ T cells, or bulk PBMC T cells (not recorded which). This rearrangement joins TRBV5-1 to TRBJ1-3; TCRdb names TRBD1, which stays unverified in the absence of DNA. The sequence was obtained from a woman between 18 and 75 years old in good health. CDR3 protein: CASSQNPGQVWRSNTIYF.